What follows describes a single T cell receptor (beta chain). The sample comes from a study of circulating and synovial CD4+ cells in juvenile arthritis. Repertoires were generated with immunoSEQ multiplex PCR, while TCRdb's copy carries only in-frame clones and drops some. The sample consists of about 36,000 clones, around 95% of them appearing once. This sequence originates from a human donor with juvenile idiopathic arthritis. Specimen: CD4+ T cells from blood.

The CDR3 sequence: CASSLSGAGGTEQFF. The DNA of the CDR3 is TGTGCCAGCAGCTTATCTGGAGCGGGGGGAACTGAGCAGTTCTTC. The genes are TRBV7-6 and TRBJ2-1, with TRBD2 matching over 9 bases. Germline lookup yields CDR1 SGHVS and CDR2 FNYEAQ. The CDR3 totals 15 residues. V trimming: 2 bases; J trimming: 9 bases; junction bases outside the gene matches: 8. The full variable domain, rest sourced from reference TRBV7-6 and TRBJ2-1, is GAGVSQSPRYKVTKRGQDVALRCDPISGHVSLYWYRQALGQGPEFLTYFNYEAQQDKSGLPNDRFSAERPEGSISTLTIQRTEQRDSAMYRCASSLSGAGGTEQFFGPGTRLTVL.